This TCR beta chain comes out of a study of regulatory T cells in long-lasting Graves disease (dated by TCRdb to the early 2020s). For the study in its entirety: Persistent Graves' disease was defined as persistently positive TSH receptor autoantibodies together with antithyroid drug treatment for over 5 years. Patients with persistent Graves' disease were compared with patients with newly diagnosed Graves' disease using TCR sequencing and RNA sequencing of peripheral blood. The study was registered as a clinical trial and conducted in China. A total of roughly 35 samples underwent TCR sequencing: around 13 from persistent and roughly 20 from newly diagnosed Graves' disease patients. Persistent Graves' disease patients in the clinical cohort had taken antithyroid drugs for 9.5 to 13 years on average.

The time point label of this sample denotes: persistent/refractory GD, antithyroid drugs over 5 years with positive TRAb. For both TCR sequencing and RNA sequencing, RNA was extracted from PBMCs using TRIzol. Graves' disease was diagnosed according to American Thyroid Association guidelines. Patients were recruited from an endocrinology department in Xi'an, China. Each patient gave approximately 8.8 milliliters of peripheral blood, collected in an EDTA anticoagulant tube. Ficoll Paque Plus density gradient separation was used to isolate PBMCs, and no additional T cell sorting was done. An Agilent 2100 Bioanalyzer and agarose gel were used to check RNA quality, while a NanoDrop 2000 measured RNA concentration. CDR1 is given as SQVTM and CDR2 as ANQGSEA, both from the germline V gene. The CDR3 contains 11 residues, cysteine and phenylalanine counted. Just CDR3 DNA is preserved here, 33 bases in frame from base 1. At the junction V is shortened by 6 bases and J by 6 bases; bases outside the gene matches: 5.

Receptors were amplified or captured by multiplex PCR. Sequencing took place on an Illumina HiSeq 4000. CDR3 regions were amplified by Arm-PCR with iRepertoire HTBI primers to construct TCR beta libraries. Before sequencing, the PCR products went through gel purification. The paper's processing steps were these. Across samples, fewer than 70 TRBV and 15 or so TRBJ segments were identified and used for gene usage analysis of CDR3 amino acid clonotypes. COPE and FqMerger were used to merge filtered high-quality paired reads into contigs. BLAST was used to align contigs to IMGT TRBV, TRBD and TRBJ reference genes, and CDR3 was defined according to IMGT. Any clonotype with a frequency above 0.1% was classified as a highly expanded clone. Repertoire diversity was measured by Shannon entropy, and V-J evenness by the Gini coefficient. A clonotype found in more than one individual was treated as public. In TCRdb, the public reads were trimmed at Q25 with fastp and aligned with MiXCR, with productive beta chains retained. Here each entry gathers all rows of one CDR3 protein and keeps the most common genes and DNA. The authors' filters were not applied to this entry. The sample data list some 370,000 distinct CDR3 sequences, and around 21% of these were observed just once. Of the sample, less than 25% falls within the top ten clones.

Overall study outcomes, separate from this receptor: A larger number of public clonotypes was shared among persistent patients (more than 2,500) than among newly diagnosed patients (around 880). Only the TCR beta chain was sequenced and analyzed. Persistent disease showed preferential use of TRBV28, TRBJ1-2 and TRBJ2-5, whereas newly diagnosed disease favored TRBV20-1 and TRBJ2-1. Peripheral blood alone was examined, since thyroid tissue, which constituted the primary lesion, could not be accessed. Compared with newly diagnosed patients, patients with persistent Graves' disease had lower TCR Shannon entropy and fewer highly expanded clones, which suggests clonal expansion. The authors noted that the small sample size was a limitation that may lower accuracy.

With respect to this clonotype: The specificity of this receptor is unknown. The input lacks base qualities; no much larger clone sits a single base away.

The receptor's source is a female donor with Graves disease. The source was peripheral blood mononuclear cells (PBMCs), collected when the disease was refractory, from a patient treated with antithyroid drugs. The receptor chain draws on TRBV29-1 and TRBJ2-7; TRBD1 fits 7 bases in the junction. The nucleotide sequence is TGCAGCGTCCTACAGGGGCCCGAGCAGTACTTC. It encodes CSVLQGPEQYF.